The 7 T cell receptor beta chains below come from one sample, sequenced in a study of T-cell reconstitution after alpha-beta-depleted transplantation in children. Library preparation (for TCRbeta) was performed with unique molecular identifiers. MiXCR, applied by TCRdb to the PCR reads, yields one record per CDR3 protein. The sample lists around 580,000 distinct CDR3 sequences, more than 20% occurring once. This specimen consisted of PBMCs, obtained before TCRalphabeta/CD19-depleted stem cell transplant. These receptors were collected from a boy younger than two with Wiskott-Aldrich syndrome, due to receive a stem cell transplant.

This clonotype showed up just a few times. V and J are TRBV12-3 or TRBV12-4 and TRBJ2-5; D perhaps matches TRBD1 (6 bases). The CDR3 length is 13 residues. V was shortened by 6 bases and J by 6 bases, with 14 bases between the two germline ends. As DNA, the CDR3 is TGTGCCAGCAGATCAGGACAGTTCAAGACCCAGTACTTC. Amino acids: CASRSGQFKTQYF.

The sample holds a few counts of this clonotype. V and J are TRBV20-1 and TRBJ2-7; TRBD2 is a possible D gene (6 bases). The germline V gene encodes CDR1 DFQATT and CDR2 SNEGSKA (reference sequence). This CDR3 is 11 amino acids long. CDR3 loop: CSAGRLGEQYF. The CDR3 DNA follows: TGCAGCGCGGGGAGGCTTGGCGAGCAGTACTTC.

The chain combines TRBV5-1 with TRBJ2-3; perhaps TRBD2 as D (6 bases). The CDR3 is 15 amino acids. V lost 3 bases and J lost 1, with 12 bases in between. Germline CDR1 is SGHRS and CDR2 is YFSETQ. The CDR3: CASSSSARRTDTQYF. CDR3 coding DNA: TGCGCCAGCAGCTCTAGCGCCCGCCGCACAGATACGCAGTATTTT.

V usage is TRBV7-9 and J usage is TRBJ2-5; 7 bases are a match to TRBD2. V gave up 3 bases and J gave up 3 bases; unmatched junction bases: 4. Germline assignment: CDR1 SEHNR and CDR2 FQNEAQ (reference sequence). The CDR3 runs 14 residues. The CDR3 sequence is CASSLRLAKETQYF. For the CDR3, the DNA is TGTGCCAGCAGCTTGCGACTAGCAAAAGAGACCCAGTACTTC.

This clonotype was recorded only once. An end of the junction does not agree with germline; a read error may underlie this. J is TRBJ1-5 and V is TRBV4-1, with D possibly being TRBD1 (6 bases). This CDR3 comprises 18 residues. The germline V gene encodes CDR1 MGHRA and CDR2 YSYEKL. The CDR3 bases are TGCGCCAGCACCCAAGATCCGTGGGGTGCAGGGGCCAATCAGCCCCAGCATTTT. Residues: CASTQDPWGAGANQPQHF.

In this sample, this clonotype turned up a few times. The V call is TRBV12-3 or TRBV12-4, the J call TRBJ2-1, with 13 nucleotides matching TRBD2. The CDR3 extends over 15 amino acids. V lost 6 bases and J lost 7; bases outside the gene matches: 6. CDR3 loop: CASRSETSGRNEQFF. The CDR3 DNA reads TGTGCCAGCAGATCCGAGACTAGCGGGAGGAATGAGCAGTTCTTC.

The V call is TRBV20-1, the J call TRBJ2-1, with no clear D. This CDR3 is built from 13 residues. V was cut by 5 bases and J by 9 bases, with 17 bases left in between. Germline-derived CDR1 and CDR2 are DFQATT and SNEGSKA (reference sequence). The CDR3 DNA sequence: TGCAGTGCTCCCCCTAGTGCTTTCGGTGAGCAGTTCTTC. Translation gives CSAPPSAFGEQFF.